The sequence of this TCR beta chain was determined in a study of cytomegalovirus exposure and HLA in healthy donors. Turning to the study itself: The use of the same platform for the 120 validation repertoires and the approximately 730 first-cohort repertoires was reported by a later analysis.

The ends lost 1 base at V and 8 bases at J; junction bases unmatched: 6. The CDR3 length is 14 residues. CDR1 is LGHNA, CDR2 YNFKEQ, per germline. This table comes from immunoSEQ multiplex PCR, and its TCRdb copy is limited to in-frame clones, with some not included. Among over 200,000 clones, roughly 80% were seen once, and the ten largest hold around 5.6%. This clonotype originated in a woman in her late teens or twenties in good health and CMV-seronegative. The V call is TRBV4-2, the J call TRBJ1-1; 8 nucleotides align to TRBD1. Sequencing used PBMCs. The CDR3 coding sequence is TGTGCCAGCAGCCAAGGACCAGGGGGCTCGGAAGCTTTCTTT. Amino acids: CASSQGPGGSEAFF.